This TCR beta chain was identified in a study of blood T cell repertoires in COVID-19. Study overall: Whether acute or convalescent, the COVID-19 samples came from the United States, Italy and Spain.

Germline V gives CDR1 MNHNY, CDR2 SVGAGI (reference sequence). The CDR3 extends over 18 amino acids. V lost 5 bases and J lost 0, with 20 bases in between. The repertoire was sequenced with immunoSEQ multiplex PCR; TCRdb's copy has only in-frame clones and lacks some. The data show under 200,000 clones, around 82% seen once. Input material: PBMCs or T cells enriched from blood (not recorded which). This chain connects TRBV6-6 to TRBJ1-3, with D possibly being TRBD1 (6 bases). This TCR derives from a woman aged 45-59 years in a cohort exposed to, infected with or recovered from COVID-19 (not recorded which). The CDR3, as DNA: TGTGCCAGCAGTCTACCCCAGGGGTCACCCCCCTCTGGAAACACCATATATTTT. Amino acid sequence: CASSLPQGSPPSGNTIYF.